The 5 T cell receptor beta chains listed next were all sequenced from one sample in a study of PD-1 blockade in classical Hodgkin lymphoma. Data came from immunoSEQ multiplex PCR; TCRdb stores just in-frame clones and leaves some out. This table has 15,000 to 20,000 clones, around nine tenths appearing once. Described time point: newly diagnosed, previously untreated cHL patient sample. The sequencing sample was made of peripheral blood mononuclear cells (PBMCs). The receptors were sampled from a human donor with classical Hodgkin lymphoma.

The chain carries TRBV7-9 and TRBJ1-3; TRBD1 is a possible D gene (5 bases). With 4 bases removed from V and 1 base from J, the gap between germline ends came to 8 bases. CDR1 is SEHNR and CDR2 is FQNEAQ in the germline V gene (reference sequence). The CDR3 sequence is 14 residues long. The CDR3 region has the DNA TGTGCCAGCAGCTACGAGGGGTCTGGAAACACCATATATTTT. This encodes CASSYEGSGNTIYF.

The V call is TRBV10-2, the J call TRBJ2-7; 12 nucleotides match TRBD2. Germline CDR1 is WSHSY and CDR2 is SAAADI. The CDR3 consists of 14 residues. V dropped 7 bases and J dropped 0; count of bases not matched to a gene: 1. This CDR3 is CASMTSGSSYEQYF. In nucleotides, the CDR3 is TGCGCCAGCATGACTAGCGGGAGCTCCTACGAGCAGTACTTC.

This rearrangement joins TRBV28 to TRBJ2-7; 9 nucleotides match TRBD1. CDR1 and CDR2 (germline): MDHEN, SYDVKM. V shed 5 bases, J shed 2 bases, and the junction held 4 bases outside the gene matches. The CDR3 sequence is 14 residues long. The CDR3 nucleotides are TGTGCCAGCAGTACAGGGGGCGCGACCTACGAGCAGTACTTC. Protein sequence: CASSTGGATYEQYF.

This clone appeared a single time. The genes are TRBV2 and TRBJ2-5; 10 nucleotides align to TRBD1. The CDR3 covers 13 residues. Germline V gene sequence: CDR1 SNHLY, CDR2 FYNNEI. Trimming at V came to 7 bases and at J to 5 bases, leaving 4 bases not matched to a gene. The CDR3 spells CASTLDRGETQYF. CDR3 nucleotides: TGTGCCAGCACCTTGGACAGGGGGGAGACCCAGTACTTC. Complete variable domain (other parts from reference TRBV2 and TRBJ2-5): EPEVTQTPSHQVTQMGQEVILRCVPISNHLYFYWYRQILGQKVEFLVSFYNNEISEKSEIFDDQFSVERPDGSNFTLKIRSTKLEDSAMYFCASTLDRGETQYFGPGTRLLVL.

The V gene is TRBV28, the J gene TRBJ2-1, with D tentatively TRBD2 (6 bases). Trimming removed 10 bases at V and 7 bases at J, with 17 bases between. The germline V gene encodes CDR1 MDHEN and CDR2 SYDVKM. The CDR3 extends over 13 amino acids. The CDR3 bases are TGTGCCACCTTAGCGGTGCCCTCGAATGAGCAGTTCTTC. Translated, it gives CATLAVPSNEQFF. The variable domain in full, completed from reference TRBV28 and TRBJ2-1, reads DVKVTQSSRYLVKRTGEKVFLECVQDMDHENMFWYRQDPGLGLRLIYFSYDVKMKEKGDIPEGYSVSREKKERFSLILESASTNQTSMYLCATLAVPSNEQFFGPGTRLTVL.